The rows below give T cell receptor beta chains drawn from one sample of a study of Graves' ophthalmopathy and Graves' hyperthyroidism. TCRdb independently ran MiXCR on the multiplex PCR reads; one entry per CDR3 protein. The profile shows around 1,200,000 distinct CDR3 sequences, less than 45% of them singletons. The sample consisted of peripheral blood or thyroid tissue (not recorded which). These receptors all come from an adult man with Graves' hyperthyroidism. Both conserved end residues are part of each CDR3. D genes are given only for firm matches. Some rows mark clone size as missing; the rest say once, few, many or name a class of expanded clone.

V gene	J gene	clone size	D gene	CDR3 protein	CDR3 DNA
TRBV7-8	TRBJ2-5	many	-	CASSLIGGRRETQYF	TGTGCCAGCAGCTTAATTGGGGGGCGTCGCGAGACCCAGTACTTC
TRBV10-3	TRBJ2-7	-	-	CAISEGITDSLSYEQYF	TGTGCCATCAGTGAGGGAATAACGGACTCCCTGTCCTACGAGCAGTACTTC
TRBV12-3/TRBV12-4	TRBJ2-2	-	-	CASSARGSDTGELFF	TGTGCCAGCAGTGCAAGGGGATCGGACACCGGGGAGCTGTTTTTT
TRBV19	TRBJ1-5	-	-	CASSSGHTQPQHF	TGTGCCAGTAGTAGCGGGCACACTCAGCCCCAGCATTTT
TRBV7-6	TRBJ1-2	many	-	CASSLAAGAARGAGYTF	TGTGCCAGCAGCTTAGCGGCGGGGGCGGCTAGGGGTGCTGGCTACACCTTC
TRBV12-3/TRBV12-4	TRBJ1-2	-	TRBD1	CASSPKRTGGANYGYTF	TGTGCCAGCAGTCCGAAAAGGACAGGGGGAGCTAACTATGGCTACACCTTC
TRBV6-2/TRBV6-3	TRBJ2-5	-	TRBD2	CAIRRLAFQETQYF	TGTGCCATCCGCCGACTAGCCTTTCAAGAGACCCAGTACTTC
TRBV19	TRBJ1-2	many	-	CASSIGRFYGYTF	TGTGCCAGTAGTATTGGGAGATTCTATGGCTACACCTTC
TRBV7-9	TRBJ2-5	many	-	CASRRDTQETQYF	TGTGCCAGCCGCCGGGACACCCAAGAGACCCAGTACTTC
TRBV2	TRBJ2-7	few	-	CASSEGGRYEQYF	TGTGCCAGCAGTGAAGGAGGTCGGTACGAGCAGTACTTC
TRBV5-1	TRBJ1-1	-	-	CASSLSPGPMDTEAFF	TGCGCCAGCAGTTTGTCCCCGGGACCGATGGACACTGAAGCTTTCTTT
TRBV12-3/TRBV12-4	TRBJ1-4	-	-	CASSLGVGLSSNEKLFF	TGTGCCAGCAGTTTAGGGGTCGGTTTATCGTCTAATGAAAAACTGTTTTTT
TRBV7-9	TRBJ1-1	many	-	CASSLTTNTEAFF	TGTGCCAGCAGCTTGACCACAAACACTGAAGCTTTCTTT
TRBV7-6	TRBJ2-7	many	-	CASSRGRGTYEQYF	TGTGCCAGCAGCAGAGGCAGGGGAACCTACGAGCAGTACTTC